Described below is a single T cell receptor beta chain sequence and its context. V lost 2 bases, J lost 4 bases, and 28 bases lay in between. This CDR3 is built from 19 residues. Looked up from germline, CDR1 is SGHRS and CDR2 is YFSETQ. The record originates from a study of technical replicates of blood from a handful of donors. Sequencing was performed with immunoSEQ multiplex PCR; in TCRdb, only in-frame clones are kept and a portion is missing. Here the sample spans 70,000 to 90,000 clones, more than 90% being singletons. The chain links TRBV5-1 to TRBJ2-7; weak D call: TRBD1 (5 bases). This clonotype was obtained from a human donor in good health. Specimen: T cells isolated from PBMCs. CDR3 residues: CASSFALGDSGVVNYEQYF. In DNA form, the CDR3 reads TGCGCCAGCAGCTTCGCACTGGGTGACAGTGGGGTTGTGAATTACGAGCAGTACTTC. Full variable domain (remainder filled in from reference TRBV5-1 and TRBJ2-7): KAGVTQTPRYLIKTRGQQVTLSCSPISGHRSVSWYQQTPGQGLQFLFEYFSETQRNKGNFPGRFSGRQFSNSRSEMNVSTLELGDSALYLCASSFALGDSGVVNYEQYFGPGTRLTVT.